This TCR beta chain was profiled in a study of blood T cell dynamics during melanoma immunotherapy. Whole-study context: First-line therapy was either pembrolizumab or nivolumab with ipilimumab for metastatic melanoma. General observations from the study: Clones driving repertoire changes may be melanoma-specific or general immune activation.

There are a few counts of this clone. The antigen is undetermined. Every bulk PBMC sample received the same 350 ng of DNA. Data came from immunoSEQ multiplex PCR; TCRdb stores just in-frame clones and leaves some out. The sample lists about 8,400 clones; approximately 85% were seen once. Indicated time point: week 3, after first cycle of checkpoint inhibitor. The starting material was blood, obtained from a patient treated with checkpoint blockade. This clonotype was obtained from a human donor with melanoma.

CDR3 residues: CASRVAGAVSEQYF. CDR3 in DNA: TGTGCCAGCAGGGTAGCGGGAGCAGTTAGCGAGCAGTACTTC. V gene TRBV2 combines with J gene TRBJ2-7; TRBD2 matches 9 bases. The CDR3 contains 14 residues. Germline values: CDR1 SNHLY, CDR2 FYNNEI. Germline trimming cut 6 bases from V and 6 bases from J; bases unmatched to any gene: 9.